The 3 T cell receptor beta chains presented below share a single source sample, sequenced in a study of control samples from healthy donors and cancer patients (dated by TCRdb to 2020 to 2022). Library creation used the immunoSEQ multiplex PCR assay. TCRdb took this table from immuneACCESS and kept in-frame rearrangements with V and J called. Such tables lack part of the clones; where checked against another copy, unresolved V genes explain under half of the gap, and the rest is unexplained. A total of more than 95,000 clones appear in this sample, about four fifths of them only once. Approximately 13% of the sample comes from the top ten. Material: blood. These receptor sequences come from a woman aged 50 to 65 in good health.

The chain links TRBV6-2 or TRBV6-3 to TRBJ2-7, with D unresolved. The germline V gene encodes CDR1 MNHEY and CDR2 SVGEGT. V lost 5 bases, J lost 6 bases, and 14 bases lay in between. This CDR3 contains 13 residues. The CDR3 DNA follows: TGTGCCAGCAGTGCGGCCCCGAGAGGCGAGCAGTACTTC. This sequence encodes CASSAAPRGEQYF.

This clone was picked up one time. V and J are TRBV28 and TRBJ1-5, with D possibly TRBD1 on 5 matching bases. The CDR3 consists of 16 residues. V dropped 4 bases and J dropped 2 bases, with 15 bases sitting between them. Per germline, CDR1 MDHEN and CDR2 SYDVKM. The CDR3 spells CASSSGHGRGNQPQHF. The CDR3 DNA follows: TGTGCCAGCAGTTCCGGACATGGGCGGGGCAATCAGCCCCAGCATTTT.

This sequence joins TRBV2 and TRBJ2-2; D remains ambiguous. CDR1 SNHLY and CDR2 FYNNEI come from the germline V gene. Trimming shortened V by 7 bases and J by 1 base, and 13 bases separated the two germline ends. The CDR3 spans 15 residues. The CDR3 sequence is CASMSGRRNTGELFF. The CDR3 nucleotides are TGTGCCAGCATGTCCGGGCGGAGGAACACCGGGGAGCTGTTTTTT.